The clone carrying this TCR beta chain came up a few times. The data belong to a study of blood T cell repertoires in COVID-19. About the study: Spain, Italy and the United States supplied samples that represented acute and convalescent COVID-19. From T cells, B-cell-depleted T cells, or PBMCs came the material, which was cDNA or gDNA.

The CDR3 has 13 residues. CDR1 is SGDLS, CDR2 YYNGEE, per germline. Trimming shortened V by 1 base and J by 1 base, and 3 bases separated the two germline ends. Per the original methods: For nucleated cells, counts were estimated from reference gene primer amplification. The protocol was immunoSEQ multiplex PCR, while the TCRdb copy is restricted to in-frame clones and leaves out a portion. From that table come the V and J calls and clone size; the DNA was used to work out D and trimming. Of about 80,000 clones in the sample, over 70% are singletons; the top ten hold approximately 16%. Sequenced: peripheral blood. The receptor's source is a human donor in a cohort sampled during active COVID-19. The V call is TRBV9, the J call TRBJ1-3; the D is unclear. CDR3 sequence: CASSVTSGNTIYF. CDR3 DNA: TGTGCCAGCAGCGTAACTTCTGGAAACACCATATATTTT.